This TCR beta chain is from a study of T cells in Graves' hyperthyroidism and ophthalmopathy. General study findings and limits: The majority of expanded thyroid clonotypes above 0.001 also appeared in blood.

On this clonotype itself: What it recognizes is unknown. This clone may be a read error of a much larger clone one base away.

Subjects with ophthalmopathy showed a Clinical Activity Score no lower than 3, a NOSPECS grade no lower than 4, and a duration shorter than 3 months. A patient was excluded if there was uncontrolled infection, other autoimmune disease, pregnancy or lactation. A roughly 10 ml volume of fresh peripheral blood provided the PBMCs. Germline V gene lookup returns CDR1 ENHRY and CDR2 SYGVKD. This CDR3 contains 17 residues. V lost 4 bases and J lost 3, with 21 bases in between. TCR beta CDR3 regions were amplified from RNA. HTBI primers were the set used in a first-round RT-PCR of the TCR CDR3. In TCRdb, the multiplex PCR reads were re-called with MiXCR into one record per CDR3 protein. Of around 300,000 distinct CDR3 sequences listed, roughly a fifth are singletons.

V usage is TRBV10-3 and J usage is TRBJ1-1, with D perhaps matching TRBD1 (6 bases). This receptor was obtained from a man between 50 and 59 years old with Graves' ophthalmopathy. Input material: blood. CDR3 loop: CAISGKTGSIMDTEAFF. The CDR3 region has the DNA TGTGCCATCAGTGGAAAAACAGGGTCCATCATGGACACTGAAGCTTTCTTT.